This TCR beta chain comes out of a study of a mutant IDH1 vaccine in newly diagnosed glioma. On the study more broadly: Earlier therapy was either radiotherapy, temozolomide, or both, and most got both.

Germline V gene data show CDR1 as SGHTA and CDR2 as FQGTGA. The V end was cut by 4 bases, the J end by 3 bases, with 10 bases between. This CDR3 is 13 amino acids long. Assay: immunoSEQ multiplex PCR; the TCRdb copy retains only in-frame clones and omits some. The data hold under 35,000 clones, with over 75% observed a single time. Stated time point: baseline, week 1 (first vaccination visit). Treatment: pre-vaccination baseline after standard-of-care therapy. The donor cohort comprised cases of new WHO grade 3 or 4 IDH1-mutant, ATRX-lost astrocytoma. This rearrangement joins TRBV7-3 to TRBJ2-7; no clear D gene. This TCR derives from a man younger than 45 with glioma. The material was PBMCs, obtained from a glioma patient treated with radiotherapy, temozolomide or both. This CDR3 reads CASSSRQDYEQYF. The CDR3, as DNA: TGTGCCAGCAGCTCTAGACAAGACTACGAGCAGTACTTC.